Following are 28 T cell receptor beta chains from one sample sequenced in a study of T cells in Graves' hyperthyroidism and ophthalmopathy. The source material, RNA transcripts, was used to amplify TCR beta CDR3 regions. The TCR CDR3 was amplified in a first-round RT-PCR using the HTBI primer set. TCRdb re-derived calls from the multiplex PCR reads in MiXCR, one entry per CDR3 protein. The sample lists fewer than 700,000 distinct CDR3 sequences, roughly 15% occurring once. Sequenced input: blood. Receptors were obtained from a woman aged 25 to 45 with Graves' hyperthyroidism.

This clonotype came up many times. The V and J genes are TRBV2 and TRBJ1-5; D perhaps matches TRBD1 (5 bases). V lost 4 bases and J lost 5, with 9 bases in between. The CDR3 covers 13 residues. Germline lookup yields CDR1 SNHLY and CDR2 FYNNEI. This CDR3 is CASSAGTHQPQHF. The CDR3 region has the DNA TGTGCCAGCAGTGCGGGGACCCATCAGCCCCAGCATTTT.

This clonotype was observed a handful of times. The chain is built from TRBV6-5 and TRBJ1-1; 9 bases are shared with TRBD1. V was clipped by 4 bases and J by 4 bases; unmatched bases: 4. The CDR3 extends over 14 amino acids. CDR1 MNHEY and CDR2 SVGAGI come from the germline V gene. The CDR3 DNA follows: TGTGCCAGCAGTTCCCGACAGGGGGTCACTGAAGCTTTCTTT. Encoded protein: CASSSRQGVTEAFF.

The chain has TRBV2 and TRBJ2-3, with 13 nucleotides matching TRBD2. V trimming: 7 bases; J trimming: 5 bases; junction bases outside the gene matches: 12. This CDR3 spans 17 amino acids. Germline assignment: CDR1 SNHLY and CDR2 FYNNEI. CDR3 residues: CASTLSGLAGAKDTQYF. In DNA, the CDR3 is TGTGCCAGCACATTATCAGGACTAGCGGGAGCGAAAGATACGCAGTATTTT.

This chain uses TRBV4-3 with TRBJ2-3, with 10 bases that match TRBD1. CDR3 length: 15 residues. V gave up 3 bases and J gave up 7 bases; unmatched junction bases: 7. Germline-derived CDR1 and CDR2 are LGHNA and YSLEER. The CDR3 loop reads CASSQSRDRGYTQYF. CDR3 sequence (DNA): TGCGCCAGCAGCCAGAGCCGGGACAGGGGTTATACGCAGTATTTT.

This clonotype was seen a few times. This sequence joins TRBV5-4 and TRBJ2-5; D is perhaps TRBD1 (5 bases). Germline CDR1 and CDR2: SGHNT and YYREEE (reference sequence). The CDR3 runs to 13 residues. The V gene lost 4 bases and the J gene lost 4 bases, with 11 bases spanning the gap. Here the CDR3 DNA reads TGTGCCAGCAGCCAGGACACGGGAGAGACCCAGTACTTC. This translates into CASSQDTGETQYF.

A remark on this clonotype: A read error may be the cause here, since a much bigger clone is one base away. The rearrangement links TRBV7-2 to TRBJ2-5, with D tentatively TRBD2 (6 bases). The CDR3 has 13 amino acids. From germline, CDR1 is SGHTA and CDR2 FQGNSA. The CDR3 loop is CASRSTSQETQCF. DNA for the CDR3: TGTGCCAGCAGATCCACTAGCCAAGAGACCCAGTGCTTC.

This clonotype turned up a few times. The chain combines TRBV6-2 or TRBV6-3 with TRBJ1-5; D is undetermined. Germline assignment: CDR1 MNHEY and CDR2 SVGEGT. Trimming took 3 bases from V and 0 from J, leaving 15 bases between them. This CDR3 has 17 residues. The CDR3: CASSYDPVVNSNQPQHF. The CDR3 nucleotides read TGTGCCAGCAGTTATGATCCAGTTGTGAATAGCAATCAGCCCCAGCATTTT.

Regarding this clonotype: Possible read error: a much larger clone is one base away. The rearrangement uses TRBV6-2 or TRBV6-3 and TRBJ1-1; D ambiguous. CDR1 is MNHEY and CDR2 is SVGEGT in the germline V gene. Trimming took 3 bases from V and 5 from J, leaving 7 bases between them. CDR3 length: 12 amino acids. The CDR3 DNA is TGTGCCAGCAGTTATTCGAGGACTGAAGCTTTCTTT. Translation gives CASSYSRTEAFF.

The chain links TRBV5-1 to TRBJ1-1; TRBD1 agrees at 12 bases. Looked up from germline, CDR1 is SGHRS and CDR2 is YFSETQ. This CDR3 contains 13 residues. Germline trimming cut 7 bases from V and 5 bases from J; bases unmatched to any gene: 3. The DNA for the CDR3 is TGCGCCAGCTCGGGACAGGGGGCTACTGAAGCTTTCTTT. Its translation is CASSGQGATEAFF.

The chain combines TRBV20-1 with TRBJ2-2; 10 bases align to TRBD2. The length of the CDR3 is 17 residues. Trimming cost V 4 bases and J 5 bases; bases outside gene matches: 13. Looked up from germline, CDR1 is DFQATT and CDR2 is SNEGSKA (reference sequence). Written as DNA, the CDR3 is TGCAGTGCTACCCCCGCGGGGCTAGCGGGAGTGACCGGGGAGCTGTTTTTT. Residues: CSATPAGLAGVTGELFF.

This clonotype was counted ten times or more. The chain uses TRBV7-8 and TRBJ2-3; D unclear. From germline, CDR1 is SGHVS and CDR2 FQNEAQ. V dropped 3 bases and J dropped 12 bases, with 10 bases sitting between them. CDR3 length: 11 amino acids. The CDR3 spells CASSFTIRQYF. The CDR3 DNA reads TGTGCCAGCAGCTTCACTATACGACAGTATTTT.

This clonotype was counted at least ten times. The gene calls are TRBV28 and TRBJ2-1, with 7 bases matching TRBD1. CDR1 is MDHEN, CDR2 SYDVKM, per germline. CDR3 length: 14 residues. The trim removed 2 bases at V and 6 bases at J, leaving 4 bases unmatched. CDR3 nucleotides: TGTGCCAGCAGTTTAGGGACAGTGATCAATGAGCAGTTCTTC. Amino acid sequence: CASSLGTVINEQFF.

The chain joins TRBV20-1 to TRBJ2-7, with D possibly TRBD1 on 6 matching bases. The CDR3 has 14 amino acids. The germline V and J ends were trimmed by 0 bases and 2 bases, with 11 bases remaining between them. Germline V gene lookup returns CDR1 DFQATT and CDR2 SNEGSKA (reference sequence). The CDR3 spells CSARDRGPPYEQYF. CDR3 bases: TGCAGTGCTAGAGACAGGGGCCCGCCCTACGAGCAGTACTTC.

This sequence joins TRBV28 and TRBJ1-4, with a possible D match to TRBD1 (5 bases). The germline V and J ends were trimmed by 3 bases and 5 bases, with 16 bases remaining between them. CDR1 and CDR2 (germline): MDHEN, SYDVKM. The CDR3 is 16 residues long. CDR3 coding DNA: TGTGCCAGCAGTTTGTGGTACGGGAGGACAAATGAAAAACTGTTTTTT. As protein: CASSLWYGRTNEKLFF.

The sample holds many counts of this clonotype. V is TRBV28 and J is TRBJ1-2, with 7 bases that match TRBD1. The germline V gene encodes CDR1 MDHEN and CDR2 SYDVKM. With 8 bases clipped from V and 4 bases from J, the junction kept 13 bases outside the gene matches. This CDR3 region has 15 residues. CDR3: CASVTGVGGGYGYTF. CDR3 nucleotide sequence: TGTGCCAGCGTAACAGGGGTGGGAGGTGGCTATGGCTACACCTTC.

This clonotype was seen repeatedly, ten times or more. DNA of the CDR3: TGTGCCAGCAGCTTAGGCAGTGAAGCAACAGATACGCAGTATTTT. This encodes CASSLGSEATDTQYF. The rearrangement uses TRBV7-9 and TRBJ2-3; D ambiguous. The CDR3 has 15 amino acids. Trimming shortened V by 1 base and J by 3 bases, and 11 bases separated the two germline ends. Germline CDR1 and CDR2: SEHNR and FQNEAQ (reference sequence).

This clonotype was seen repeatedly, ten times or more. The chain uses TRBV6-1 and TRBJ2-1, with 11 bases lining up with TRBD2. The CDR3 spans 16 residues. Germline lookup yields CDR1 MNHNS and CDR2 SASEGT. Trimming cost V 5 bases and J 7 bases; bases outside gene matches: 10. The CDR3 reads CASSNSGTSGYNEQFF. The CDR3, as DNA: TGTGCCAGCAGTAACTCCGGGACTAGCGGCTATAATGAGCAGTTCTTC.

This chain joins TRBV9 and TRBJ2-3; the match to TRBD2 covers 12 bases. This CDR3 contains 16 residues. Unmatched junction bases numbered 8, after V lost 4 bases and J lost 5 bases. CDR1 is SGDLS, CDR2 YYNGEE, per germline. CDR3 DNA: TGTGCCAGCAGCCCCACGACTAGCGGGAGTGTAGATACGCAGTATTTT. Amino acid sequence: CASSPTTSGSVDTQYF.

This clonotype was found a few times. The rearrangement joins TRBV10-2 to TRBJ1-1; the D is unclear. Per germline, CDR1 WSHSY and CDR2 SAAADI. The CDR3 is 17 residues long. V lost 0 bases and J 2 bases, leaving 16 bases between the germline ends. In nucleotides, the CDR3 is TGCGCCAGCAGTGAGTCGGCGTTCTCTTCCTTTAACACTGAAGCTTTCTTT. It encodes CASSESAFSSFNTEAFF.

This chain connects TRBV5-6 to TRBJ2-3; 7 bases are shared with TRBD1. The CDR3 spans 15 residues. J was trimmed by 2 bases and V by 4 bases; bases with no gene match: 7. Germline values: CDR1 SGHDT, CDR2 YYEEEE. The CDR3 loop is CASSATGHPTDTQYF. CDR3 nucleotides: TGTGCCAGCAGCGCGACAGGGCACCCCACAGATACGCAGTATTTT.

This clonotype was counted many times. The rearrangement links TRBV7-2 to TRBJ2-1; D is perhaps TRBD1 or TRBD2 (5 bases each). The V end lost 2 bases, the J end lost 6 bases, and 11 bases lay between the germline ends. The CDR3 is 14 residues long. Germline V lookup: CDR1 SGHTA, CDR2 FQGNSA. The DNA of the CDR3 is TGTGCCAGCAGCTTAAGAGCAGGGACCAATGAGCAGTTCTTC. Protein: CASSLRAGTNEQFF.

The table lists this clonotype with a few counts. J is TRBJ1-2 and V is TRBV5-5; D gene unclear. CDR3 length equals 13 residues. From germline, CDR1 is SGHKS and CDR2 YYEKEE (reference sequence). V lost 0 bases to trimming and J lost 7 bases, with 10 bases between them. Written as DNA, the CDR3 is TGTGCCAGCAGCTTGGACAGTTCATTTGGCTACACCTTC. Residues: CASSLDSSFGYTF.

This clonotype came up many times. The chain joins TRBV10-3 to TRBJ2-7; 7 bases agree with TRBD1. Germline assignment: CDR1 ENHRY and CDR2 SYGVKD. This CDR3 comprises 12 residues. V shed 6 bases and J 2 bases; nucleotides not matched to a gene: 1. The CDR3 nucleotides are TGTGCCATCAGCGGGACAGCCTACGAGCAGTACTTC. Protein product: CAISGTAYEQYF.

This clonotype was recorded at least ten times. The chain links TRBV12-3 or TRBV12-4 to TRBJ2-2; 8 positions match TRBD1. V lost 4 bases and J lost 3; bases outside the gene matches: 7. This CDR3 has 16 amino acids. The CDR3 DNA is TGTGCCAGCAGTTCCGACAGGGGTAGGGACACCGGGGAGCTGTTTTTT. This codes for CASSSDRGRDTGELFF.

This clonotype was seen many times. This chain connects TRBV3-1 to TRBJ2-3; D ambiguous. Germline assignment: CDR1 LGHDT and CDR2 YNNKEL (reference sequence). V was cut by 0 bases and J by 8 bases, with 12 bases left in between. CDR3 size: 14 residues. CDR3 protein: CASSQDLEASTQYF. CDR3 nucleotide sequence: TGTGCCAGCAGCCAAGATTTAGAAGCGTCTACGCAGTATTTT.

There are a few counts of this clonotype. The rearrangement links TRBV11-1 to TRBJ2-3; 8 positions agree with TRBD2. The V gene end was trimmed by 8 bases and the J gene end by 2 bases; junction bases not matched to a gene: 18. The CDR3 length is 18 residues. Germline CDR1 is SGHAT and CDR2 is FQDESV (reference sequence). DNA of the CDR3: TGTGCCAGCTCACCGCTAGATAGCGGGGAGACCTCCACAGATACGCAGTATTTT. Its translation is CASSPLDSGETSTDTQYF. Complete variable domain (other parts from reference TRBV11-1 and TRBJ2-3): EAEVAQSPRYKITEKSQAVAFWCDPISGHATLYWYRQILGQGPELLVQFQDESVVDDSQLPKDRFSAERLKGVDSTLKIQPAELGDSAMYLCASSPLDSGETSTDTQYFGPGTRLTVL.

The gene calls are TRBV5-5 and TRBJ2-3, with D perhaps TRBD1 (5 bases). This CDR3 is built from 16 residues. The ends were cut back, 0 bases at V and 5 bases at J, with 16 bases in the middle. Germline-derived CDR1 and CDR2 are SGHKS and YYEKEE (reference sequence). This CDR3 is CASSLEFLGVRDTQYF. CDR3 in DNA: TGTGCCAGCAGCTTGGAATTTTTAGGGGTTCGAGATACGCAGTATTTT.

This clonotype was seen many times. The V gene is TRBV7-9, the J gene TRBJ1-5; TRBD1 matches 7 bases. J gave up 7 bases and V 5 bases, and 17 bases lay outside the gene matches. The CDR3 has 17 residues. In germline, CDR1 is SEHNR, CDR2 FQNEAQ (reference sequence). The CDR3 DNA follows: TGTGCCAGCAGCCAGGGGGGCAGGGGATGGCTTGGACAGCCCCAGCATTTT. It specifies CASSQGGRGWLGQPQHF.